The 6 T cell receptor beta chains below come from one sample, sequenced in a study of blood T cell repertoires in COVID-19. Only in-frame clones appear in the TCRdb table, and some are missing; sequencing was by immunoSEQ multiplex PCR. The sample contains 200,000 to 250,000 clones, more than 80% of which appear only once. Sequences were obtained from peripheral blood. These receptors were taken from a man aged 25 to 40 who had recovered from COVID-19.

The rearrangement links TRBV5-1 to TRBJ2-1; a weak D match, TRBD1 (5 bases). The CDR3 sequence is 14 residues long. V was shortened by 0 bases and J by 8 bases, with 12 bases between the two germline ends. Germline loops: CDR1 SGHRS, CDR2 YFSETQ. This CDR3 is CASSLGVGVYEQFF. CDR3 bases: TGCGCCAGCAGCTTGGGCGTAGGGGTATATGAGCAGTTCTTC.

This clone was counted ten times or more. Other DNA sequences within the sample encode an identical CDR3. V gene TRBV6-5 combines with J gene TRBJ2-5, with D uncertain. There are 11 residues in the CDR3. Trimming took off 4 bases at V and 2 bases at J, with 2 bases between the two ends. Germline V gene sequence: CDR1 MNHEY, CDR2 SVGAGI. DNA for the CDR3: TGTGCCAGCAGTTTACAAGAGACCCAGTACTTC. This codes for CASSLQETQYF.

This clone was observed a few times. The V gene is TRBV5-4, the J gene TRBJ1-2; 7 bases match TRBD1. Germline trimming cut 0 bases from V and 2 bases from J; bases unmatched to any gene: 1. The germline V gene has CDR1 SGHNT and CDR2 YYREEE (reference sequence). The CDR3 length is 14 residues. The CDR3 DNA reads TGTGCCAGCAGCTTGGGACAGGGCAACTATGGCTACACCTTC. As protein: CASSLGQGNYGYTF.

This rearrangement joins TRBV5-6 to TRBJ2-1; the D gene is possibly TRBD2 (5 bases). CDR1 is SGHDT and CDR2 is YYEEEE in the germline V gene. Deletions cut 4 bases from V and 3 bases from J, with 20 bases between. This CDR3 has 17 residues. Here the CDR3 reads CASSLPLMSGLYNEQFF. CDR3 nucleotide sequence: TGTGCCAGCAGCCTCCCACTTATGAGCGGCCTCTACAATGAGCAGTTCTTC.

This sequence joins TRBV9 and TRBJ2-3; unclear D gene. Germline CDR1 reads SGDLS; CDR2 reads YYNGEE. V gave up 0 bases and J gave up 2 bases, with 16 bases separating them. There are 17 residues in the CDR3. CDR3 sequence (DNA): TGTGCCAGCAGCGTAGTTGACGAGACTTTAGCCACAGATACGCAGTATTTT. This encodes CASSVVDETLATDTQYF. Full variable domain (remainder filled in from reference TRBV9 and TRBJ2-3): DSGVTQTPKHLITATGQRVTLRCSPRSGDLSVYWYQQSLDQGLQFLIQYYNGEERAKGNILERFSAQQFPDLHSELNLSSLELGDSALYFCASSVVDETLATDTQYFGPGTRLTVL.

The chain employs TRBV7-9 and TRBJ2-7, with unresolved D. The CDR3 consists of 13 residues. V lost 4 bases, J lost 7 bases, and 14 bases lay in between. CDR1 is SEHNR, CDR2 FQNEAQ, per germline (reference sequence). The CDR3 is CASSSAPGWEQYF. As DNA, the CDR3 is TGTGCCAGCAGCTCAGCACCCGGGTGGGAGCAGTACTTC.